A selection of T cell receptor beta chains follows, all from one sample in a study of blood T cell repertoires in COVID-19. Profiling relied on immunoSEQ multiplex PCR, and the TCRdb table lists in-frame clones only, not all of them. The sample records around 130,000 clones, roughly 90% being singletons. The sample taken for sequencing was peripheral blood. The receptors shown here come from a human donor with COVID-19, enrolled during active disease. The donor label of this sample is uncertain. The CDR3 runs from the conserved cysteine through the conserved F or W. A D gene is named only where the DNA matches it firmly. Size values are once, few and many counts, or a class for expanded clones, and some rows have none.

>few|NA|TRBJ1-1|TRBV19
TGTGCCAGTAGTCGCAGGGGCTGGGACACTGAAGCTTTCTTT
CASSRRGWDTEAFF
>NA|NA|TRBJ1-2|TRBV6-5
TGTGCCAGCAGCTGGGGGGAGGGGCAGGGCTATGGCTACACCTTC
CASSWGEGQGYGYTF
>NA|NA|TRBJ2-1|TRBV3-1/TRBV3-2
TGTGCCAGCACTCAGGGCGGAGGGGTGGGAATCGATGAGCAGTTCTTC
CASTQGGGVGIDEQFF
>NA|NA|TRBJ2-3|TRBV3-1/TRBV3-2
TGTGCCAGCAGCCAACTTCGCGGTCGAGATACGCAGTATTTT
CASSQLRGRDTQYF
>NA|TRBD1|TRBJ1-1|TRBV3-1/TRBV3-2
TGTGCCAGCAGCCACGGACAGGTTAACACTGAAGCTTTCTTT
CASSHGQVNTEAFF
>NA|NA|TRBJ2-5|TRBV5-1
TGCGCCAGCAGCTTGGTGGGTAGCGGTCGTAAAGAGACCCAGTACTTC
CASSLVGSGRKETQYF
>NA|TRBD2|TRBJ2-3|TRBV7-2
TGTGCCAGCAGCGTTAGCGGGAGCAAGGATACGCAGTATTTT
CASSVSGSKDTQYF
>NA|NA|TRBJ2-1|TRBV19
TGTGCCAGTACGGGCCAGGGGGGAGGCGATGAGCAGTTCTTC
CASTGQGGGDEQFF
>few|TRBD1|TRBJ1-5|TRBV19
TGTGCCAGTAGTATAGACACAGGGGAGAATCAGCCCCAGCATTTT
CASSIDTGENQPQHF
>NA|TRBD1|TRBJ1-2|TRBV5-6
TGTGCCAGCAGCTGGGGACAGGGGGCATATGGCTACACCTTC
CASSWGQGAYGYTF
>NA|NA|TRBJ1-2|TRBV25-1
TGTGCCAGCAGTACAGGTTCTAACTATGGCTACACCTTC
CASSTGSNYGYTF
>NA|NA|TRBJ1-2|TRBV7-3
TGTGCCAGCAGCTTACGGGCGGGGGAGGGCTATGGCTACACCTTC
CASSLRAGEGYGYTF
>NA|NA|TRBJ1-1|TRBV9
TGTGCCAGCAGCGCCGGAACAGGGCCAGGGGCTTTCTTT
CASSAGTGPGAFF
>NA|NA|TRBJ1-5|TRBV11-1
TGTGCCAGCAGTCCGTCCTCTTATCAGCCCCAGCATTTT
CASSPSSYQPQHF
>NA|NA|TRBJ2-7|TRBV3-1/TRBV3-2
TGTGCCAGCAGTCCTAGCCCGGTCGGGTACGAGCAGTACTTC
CASSPSPVGYEQYF
>NA|TRBD1|TRBJ2-1|TRBV5-1
TGCGCCAGCAGCTTGACAGGGGCTAGAGATGAGCAGTTCTTC
CASSLTGARDEQFF
>NA|NA|TRBJ1-1|TRBV9
TGTGCCAGCAGCGTAGAGAGGGATGGTGAAGCTTTCTTT
CASSVERDGEAFF
>NA|TRBD1|TRBJ1-3|TRBV5-1
TGCGCCAGCAGCTTGGATCGCAGGGGGCGAGACACCATATATTTT
CASSLDRRGRDTIYF
>few|NA|TRBJ1-1|TRBV7-9
TGTGCCAGCAGCTTAGCGCGGGGGGCCGCTTTCTTT
CASSLARGAAFF
>NA|TRBD1|TRBJ1-5|TRBV18
TGTGCCAGCTCGCCAGGGACAGGGGGGAGCAATCAGCCCCAGCATTTT
CASSPGTGGSNQPQHF
>once|NA|TRBJ1-6|TRBV10-3
TGTGCCATCAGTGAGTCGATCGGGGGTGGATCACCCCTCCACTTT
CAISESIGGGSPLHF
>NA|TRBD1|TRBJ2-5|TRBV10-3
TGTGCCATCAGCCGGGACAGGAGCAACCAAGAGACCCAGTACTTC
CAISRDRSNQETQYF
>NA|NA|TRBJ2-2|TRBV7-9
TGTGCCAGCAGCTCCAGAATGGGGGAGGCCGGGGAGCTGTTTTTT
CASSSRMGEAGELFF
>NA|NA|TRBJ2-7|TRBV21-1
TGTGCCAGTATCCGGGACACCCTTTCCTGCGAGCAGTACTTC
CASIRDTLSCEQYF
>NA|NA|TRBJ1-5|TRBV2
TGTGCCAGCCGGCGGCATAATCAGCCCCAGCATTTT
CASRRHNQPQHF
>NA|NA|TRBJ2-3|TRBV5-1
TGCGCCAGCAGCTCCTCCACTAGCTCGGTCACAGATACGCAGTATTTT
CASSSSTSSVTDTQYF
>once|NA|TRBJ1-4|TRBV6-5
TGTGCCAGCAGCTTACAGGTCGCAACTAATGAAAAACTGTTTTTT
CASSLQVATNEKLFF
>once|NA|TRBJ1-4|TRBV2
TGTGCCAGCAGTGAACAGGGGGAAAAACTGTTTTTT
CASSEQGEKLFF
>NA|NA|TRBJ2-3|TRBV3-1/TRBV3-2
TGTGCCAGCAGCGGACTGGGCGGGGCCCTAGATACGCAGTATTTT
CASSGLGGALDTQYF
>NA|TRBD1|TRBJ2-3|TRBV5-1
TGCGCCAGCAGACGGGACAGACCAGGCACAGATACGCAGTATTTT
CASRRDRPGTDTQYF
>NA|NA|TRBJ2-5|TRBV25-1
TGTGCCAGCACCTCGACAGGCTTCCAAGAGACCCAGTACTTC
CASTSTGFQETQYF
>NA|NA|TRBJ1-1|TRBV5-8
TGTGCCAGCAGGCTCAAACAGCCCTCGATGGTTGAAGCTTTCTTT
CASRLKQPSMVEAFF
>NA|NA|TRBJ1-2|TRBV6-5
TGTGCCAGCAGAGCCGCAGGGGCGAGGGGCTACACCTTC
CASRAAGARGYTF
>few|TRBD1|TRBJ2-7|TRBV9
TGTGCCAGCAGCCCAACCGGGACAGGGGGCGTGTGGGAGCAGTACTTC
CASSPTGTGGVWEQYF
>NA|NA|TRBJ1-1|TRBV6-5
TGTGCCAGCAGTCCCCCGAGGTTTGCTGAAGCTTTCTTT
CASSPPRFAEAFF